This entry lists 14 T cell receptor beta chains sequenced from one sample in a study of cytomegalovirus exposure and HLA in healthy donors (dated by TCRdb to about 2017). The method was the immunoSEQ multiplex PCR assay. TCRdb took this table from immuneACCESS and kept in-frame rearrangements with V and J called. Such tables lack part of the clones; where checked against another copy, unresolved V genes explain under half of the gap, and the rest is unexplained. Here the sample has about 360,000 clones; 70% to 90% occur a single time. The leading ten clones occupy approximately 0.8% of the sample. Sequencing was performed on PBMCs. The receptors originated from a woman under 30 in good health and CMV-seronegative.

This clone turned up a few times. The genes are TRBV2 and TRBJ2-2, with 10 bases fitting TRBD1. The CDR3 contains 13 residues. V dropped 6 bases and J dropped 6; count of bases not matched to a gene: 1. Germline V gene sequence: CDR1 SNHLY, CDR2 FYNNEI. DNA for the CDR3: TGTGCCAGCAGGGGGACAGGGGCCGGGGAGCTGTTTTTT. Amino acid sequence: CASRGTGAGELFF.

The chain recombines TRBV4-2 with TRBJ2-5; 7 bases agree with TRBD1. J gave up 2 bases and V 4 bases, and 1 base lay outside the gene matches. This CDR3 has 13 residues. Per the germline V gene, CDR1 is LGHNA and CDR2 is YNFKEQ. The CDR3 nucleotides are TGTGCCAGCAGCCGGGGACAGCAAGAGACCCAGTACTTC. Amino acid sequence: CASSRGQQETQYF.

The table lists this clone with a few counts. This rearrangement joins TRBV4-1 to TRBJ2-2, with D unresolved. This CDR3 region has 12 residues. The germline gives CDR1 MGHRA, CDR2 YSYEKL. V lost 6 bases and J 4 bases, leaving 6 bases between the germline ends. DNA of the CDR3: TGCGCCAGCAGAGCGAGCACCGGGGAGCTGTTTTTT. This gives the protein CASRASTGELFF.

The chain couples TRBV28 to TRBJ2-5; D is uncertain. The CDR3 length is 11 residues. CDR1 MDHEN and CDR2 SYDVKM come from the germline V gene. Trimming shortened V by 8 bases and J by 4 bases, and 8 bases separated the two germline ends. The CDR3 sequence: CASQYGETQYF. CDR3 nucleotide sequence: TGTGCCAGCCAGTATGGAGAGACCCAGTACTTC.

V is TRBV7-6 and J is TRBJ1-5; 7 bases agree with TRBD1. Per germline, CDR1 SGHVS and CDR2 FNYEAQ. Germline trimming cut 2 bases from V and 5 bases from J; bases unmatched to any gene: 3. CDR3 size: 14 residues. Here the CDR3 DNA reads TGTGCCAGCAGCTTAACAGGGGTAGATCAGCCCCAGCATTTT. Protein sequence: CASSLTGVDQPQHF.

This chain links TRBV11-2 with TRBJ1-2; weak D call: TRBD1 (6 bases). Trimming cost V 2 bases and J 10 bases, with 14 bases left between them. The germline CDR1 and CDR2 sequences are SGHAT and FQNNGV. The CDR3 consists of 13 residues. CDR3 protein: CASSLIGAGVYTF. The DNA for the CDR3 is TGTGCCAGCAGCTTAATTGGGGCAGGGGTCTACACCTTC.

The genes are TRBV6-5 and TRBJ1-5, with a possible D match to TRBD1 (6 bases). Trimming removed 6 bases from V and 0 bases from J, with 9 bases in between. Germline CDR1 reads MNHEY; CDR2 reads SVGAGI. The CDR3 is 14 amino acids. The CDR3 region is CASRGGYSNQPQHF. CDR3 nucleotide sequence: TGTGCCAGCAGAGGGGGATATAGCAATCAGCCCCAGCATTTT.

The V gene is TRBV6-6, the J gene TRBJ1-1; D is uncertain. Germline CDR1 MNHNY, CDR2 SVGAGI (reference sequence). Trimming left V 4 bases short and J 3 bases short, with 6 bases between. This CDR3 spans 12 amino acids. CDR3: CASSSGDTEAFF. The CDR3 DNA reads as TGTGCCAGCAGTTCCGGGGACACTGAAGCTTTCTTT.

CDR3 amino acids: CASSNRRSGVTTDTQYF. CDR3 in DNA: TGTGCCAGCAGCAACCGTAGAAGCGGAGTAACCACAGATACGCAGTATTTT. The chain uses TRBV7-8 and TRBJ2-3, with D perhaps TRBD2 (5 bases). The CDR3 spans 17 residues. CDR1 is SGHVS, CDR2 FQNEAQ, per germline. V lost 5 bases to trimming and J lost 2 bases, with 20 bases between them.

The chain has TRBV10-1 and TRBJ1-2, with 10 bases aligning to TRBD1. The CDR3 contains 17 residues. With 0 bases clipped from V and 3 bases from J, the junction kept 7 bases outside the gene matches. Germline V CDR1 and CDR2: WNHNN, SYGVQD (reference sequence). The CDR3 region has the DNA TGCGCCAGCAGTGAGTCGAAACGGGGACAGGGGCACTATGGCTACACCTTC. Residues: CASSESKRGQGHYGYTF.

The chain couples TRBV5-1 to TRBJ2-3; 11 bases agree with TRBD1. J lost 2 bases, V lost 4 bases, and 12 bases had no gene match. Germline CDR1 reads SGHRS; CDR2 reads YFSETQ. The CDR3 consists of 18 residues. CDR3 DNA sequence: TGCGCCAGCAGCCTCGGGACAGGGGGGCTGAGGACCACAGATACGCAGTATTTT. Amino acid sequence: CASSLGTGGLRTTDTQYF.

This rearrangement joins TRBV6-1 to TRBJ1-3; weak D call: TRBD1 (6 bases). CDR3 length equals 13 residues. V was clipped by 6 bases and J by 5 bases, with 11 bases between them. The germline CDR1 and CDR2 sequences are MNHNS and SASEGT. CDR3 sequence (DNA): TGTGCCAGCAGCTTGGACAGACGAAACACCATATATTTT. Protein product: CASSLDRRNTIYF.

The gene calls are TRBV5-5 and TRBJ2-7; a weak D match, TRBD1 (6 bases). The CDR3 contains 17 residues. Deletions cut 2 bases from V and 3 bases from J, with 21 bases between. Germline V CDR1 and CDR2: SGHKS, YYEKEE (reference sequence). The CDR3 DNA reads TGTGCCAGCAGCTTAAAAAGGGACAACGTACGGGACTACGAGCAGTACTTC. Its protein product is CASSLKRDNVRDYEQYF.

The chain recombines TRBV21-1 with TRBJ2-2; no DNA check was done on the table's D call, TRBD2. TRBV21-1 is marked as a pseudogene. There are 17 residues in the CDR3. Written as DNA, the CDR3 is TGTGCCAGCTTTTCCCTTCCTAGCGGACCGAACACCGGGGAGCTGTTTTTT. Translated: CASFSLPSGPNTGELFF.